Sequencing of this T cell receptor beta chain was carried out in a study of OX40 agonist ivuxolimab in advanced cancers. Study summary: Treatment of patients was with ivuxolimab, an agonistic anti-OX40 (CD134) antibody. Two cutaneous melanoma patients and one hepatocellular carcinoma patient, three in all, had partial responses.

On this clone itself: Its antigen is currently unknown.

Study findings and constraints: Also showing low normalized T-cell clonal expansion were some of the nonresponders.

The method was immunoSEQ multiplex PCR; TCRdb's version includes in-frame clones alone and lacks a portion of them. The sample has tens of thousands of clones; about four fifths are singletons. Sample: CD4+ or CD8+ T cells sorted from blood, taken in a trial of the OX40 agonist ivuxolimab. The receptor was isolated from an adult with an advanced solid tumor such as melanoma, head and neck, liver or kidney cancer.

For the CDR3, the DNA is TGTGCCAGCAGCCAAGATATACTAGCGGCCTACAATGAGCAGTTCTTC. Translation: CASSQDILAAYNEQFF. The chain recombines TRBV4-2 with TRBJ2-1; TRBD2 matches 8 bases. V lost 0 bases, J lost 2 bases, and 3 bases stayed unmatched. Germline V lookup: CDR1 LGHNA, CDR2 YNFKEQ. The CDR3 totals 16 residues.